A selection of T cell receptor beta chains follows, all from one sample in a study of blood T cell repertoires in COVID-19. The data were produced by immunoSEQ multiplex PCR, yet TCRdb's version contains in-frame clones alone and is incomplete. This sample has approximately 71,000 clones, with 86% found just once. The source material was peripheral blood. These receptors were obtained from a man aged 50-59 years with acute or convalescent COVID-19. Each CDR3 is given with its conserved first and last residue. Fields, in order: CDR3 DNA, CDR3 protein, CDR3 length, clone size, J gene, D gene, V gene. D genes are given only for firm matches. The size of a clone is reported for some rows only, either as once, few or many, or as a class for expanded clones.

TGTGCCAGCAAGAAGGGGCGGGGTCTCCAAGAGACCCAGTACTTC,CASKKGRGLQETQYF,15,.,TRBJ2-5,.,TRBV6-5
TGTGCCAGCAGCTCCGGGATCCTGAGTCAGGGCTACACCTTC,CASSSGILSQGYTF,14,.,TRBJ1-2,.,TRBV7-3
TGTGCCTGGAGTGTGGGACTAGGGGTGTCCTACAATGAGCAGTTCTTC,CAWSVGLGVSYNEQFF,16,.,TRBJ2-1,TRBD2,TRBV30
TGTGCCAGCAGTTACACGTCCGGGACACGGCACTACGAGCAGTACTTC,CASSYTSGTRHYEQYF,16,.,TRBJ2-7,.,TRBV6-5
TGCGCCAGCAGCCAAACGACAGGGGGAGGCTACGAGCAGTACTTC,CASSQTTGGGYEQYF,15,.,TRBJ2-7,TRBD1,TRBV4-1
TGTGCCAGCAGCTCGGACCCGGACAGCCTAGAAGCTTTCTTT,CASSSDPDSLEAFF,14,few,TRBJ1-1,.,TRBV7-9
TGTGCCACAGGGGAGGGGTACACTGAAGCTTTCTTT,CATGEGYTEAFF,12,.,TRBJ1-1,.,TRBV7-9
TGTGCCAGCAGCTTGTCGGTAACTGAAGCTTTCTTT,CASSLSVTEAFF,12,.,TRBJ1-1,.,TRBV5-8
TGTGCCAGCAGTTGGACTAGCCACTACAATGAGCAGTTCTTC,CASSWTSHYNEQFF,14,.,TRBJ2-1,TRBD2,TRBV2
TGTGCCAGCAGCCAACAAGCCCAGGGTAACTATGGCTACACCTTC,CASSQQAQGNYGYTF,15,.,TRBJ1-2,.,TRBV4-2
TGTGCCAGCAGCTCTCACCGGTCGACTAGTCATGTCCGCGAGCAGTTCTTC,CASSSHRSTSHVREQFF,17,.,TRBJ2-1,.,TRBV11-2
TGTGCCATCAGTGAGACAGCAAACTATGGCTACACCTTC,CAISETANYGYTF,13,.,TRBJ1-2,.,TRBV10-3
TGTGCCAGTAGTATAGAATATGCAGGACAGTACACCGGGGAGCTGTTTTTT,CASSIEYAGQYTGELFF,17,once,TRBJ2-2,.,TRBV19
TGTGCCAGCAGTTTAGATGAGGGTAGCGGGAAAAATACGCAGTATTTT,CASSLDEGSGKNTQYF,16,.,TRBJ2-3,TRBD2,TRBV28
TGTGCCAGCAGCTTAGCCTACAGGGCATTTAATGAAAAACTGTTTTTT,CASSLAYRAFNEKLFF,16,.,TRBJ1-4,.,TRBV7-2
TGTGCCAGCAGCTTGGACAGGGGGCGCCACGAGCAGTACTTC,CASSLDRGRHEQYF,14,.,TRBJ2-7,TRBD1,TRBV5-4
TGTGCCAGCAGCACCGACAGGGCAGAAAACACCATATATTTT,CASSTDRAENTIYF,14,.,TRBJ1-3,TRBD1,TRBV5-4
TGTGCCAGCGGTCCGCGGGAGACCTACAATGAGCAGTTCTTC,CASGPRETYNEQFF,14,.,TRBJ2-1,TRBD2,TRBV11-3
TGCGCCAGCAGCTTGGTTCTGGGGGCCTCTGAAGCTTTCTTT,CASSLVLGASEAFF,14,once,TRBJ1-1,.,TRBV5-1
TGTGCCAGCAGCTTAGCGCCGTCAGATAACTATGGCTACACCTTC,CASSLAPSDNYGYTF,15,.,TRBJ1-2,.,TRBV7-8
TGTGCCAGCAGGTGGGACAGCGGGTTTGAAAAACTGTTTTTT,CASRWDSGFEKLFF,14,.,TRBJ1-4,TRBD1,TRBV2